This paragraph reports one TCR beta chain. This specimen belongs to a study of OX40 agonist ivuxolimab in advanced cancers. Study as a whole: Across the patients, intravenous ivuxolimab was delivered every 2 weeks at 0.01 to 10 mg/kg. A mean age of around 60 years, range about 20 to 79, was recorded, and roughly 80% were male. Partial responses, seen in three patients, involved one hepatocellular carcinoma and two cutaneous melanomas.

Trimming shortened V by 5 bases and J by 0 bases, and 20 bases separated the two germline ends. The CDR3 extends over 19 amino acids. Germline V gives CDR1 SGHVS, CDR2 FQNEAQ. Profiling relied on immunoSEQ multiplex PCR, and the TCRdb table lists in-frame clones only, not all of them. The repertoire has some 18,000 clones, roughly 85% of them found once; the top ten carry approximately 60%. The clonotype was recovered from an adult with an advanced solid tumor such as melanoma, head and neck, liver or kidney cancer. The sequences come from CD4+ or CD8+ T cells sorted from blood, collected in a trial of the OX40 agonist ivuxolimab. The chain uses TRBV7-8 and TRBJ2-6; D might be TRBD2 (6 bases). The CDR3 here is CASSPNRDSSNSGANVLTF. DNA of the CDR3: TGTGCCAGCAGCCCCAACCGGGACTCATCAAACTCTGGGGCCAACGTCCTGACTTTC.